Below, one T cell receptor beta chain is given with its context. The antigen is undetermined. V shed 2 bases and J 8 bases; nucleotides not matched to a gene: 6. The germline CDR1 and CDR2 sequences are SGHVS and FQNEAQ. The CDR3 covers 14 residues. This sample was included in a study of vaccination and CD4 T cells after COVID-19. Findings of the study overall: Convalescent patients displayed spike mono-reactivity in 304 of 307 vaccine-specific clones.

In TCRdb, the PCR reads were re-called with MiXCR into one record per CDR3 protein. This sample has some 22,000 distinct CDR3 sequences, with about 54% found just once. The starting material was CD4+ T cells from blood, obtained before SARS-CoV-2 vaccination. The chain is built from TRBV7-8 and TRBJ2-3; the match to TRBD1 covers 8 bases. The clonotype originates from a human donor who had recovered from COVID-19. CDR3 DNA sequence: TGTGCCAGCAGCTTATCGCGGCAGGGGGCTACGCAGTATTTT. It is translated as CASSLSRQGATQYF.